The 22 T cell receptor beta chains below come from one sample, sequenced in a study of blood T cell repertoires in COVID-19. Produced via immunoSEQ multiplex PCR; TCRdb's table is partial and in-frame only. The sample includes about 220,000 clones, about 85% of them seen just once. Sequencing was performed on PBMCs or T cells enriched from blood (not recorded which). The receptor set was obtained from a woman aged 30 to 39 who had recovered from COVID-19.

This clone was seen a few times. The chain uses TRBV7-8 and TRBJ1-5; 8 bases are shared with TRBD1. In germline, CDR1 is SGHVS, CDR2 FQNEAQ. This CDR3 is built from 16 residues. Trimming at V came to 6 bases and at J to 12 bases, leaving 19 bases not matched to a gene. In nucleotides, the CDR3 is TGTGCCAGCAGTAGGGGTTTCAGGGGGCGCAATCAGGGCCAGCATTTT. Its protein product is CASSRGFRGRNQGQHF.

The V and J genes are TRBV7-2 and TRBJ2-2; TRBD2 agrees at 9 bases. Per germline, CDR1 SGHTA and CDR2 FQGNSA. The CDR3 is 17 amino acids. Unmatched junction bases numbered 7, after V lost 1 base and J lost 4 bases. CDR3 loop: CASSLDRLAGRTGELFF. CDR3 DNA: TGTGCCAGCAGCTTAGATCGCCTAGCGGGGCGCACCGGGGAGCTGTTTTTT.

The chain carries TRBV21-1 and TRBJ1-5. TRBV21-1 is an annotated pseudogene. CDR3 size: 11 residues. CDR3 DNA: TGTGCCAGCAGCACCTTCCAGCCCCAGCATTTT. This encodes CASSTFQPQHF.

This clone appeared once. CDR3 sequence: CASSLALQRGTYEQYF. CDR3 DNA: TGTGCCAGCAGCTTAGCGCTCCAGCGGGGAACCTACGAGCAGTACTTC. The chain employs TRBV11-2 and TRBJ2-7; 7 bases are a match to TRBD2. The CDR3 loop spans 16 amino acids. Germline values: CDR1 SGHAT, CDR2 FQNNGV. Trimming cost V 1 base and J 2 bases; bases outside gene matches: 8.

At least ten counts were recorded for this clone. The J gene is TRBJ1-2, the V gene TRBV29-1; 10 bases map to TRBD1. CDR3 length equals 14 residues. Germline-derived CDR1 and CDR2 are SQVTM and ANQGSEA. Losses at the gene ends were 4 bases for V and 6 bases for J; bases not matched to a gene: 8. The DNA of the CDR3 is TGCAGCGTTGCCCCACAGGACAGGGGGGATGGCTACACCTTC. Protein product: CSVAPQDRGDGYTF.

This clone appeared a few times. The J gene is TRBJ2-2, the V gene TRBV19; possible D gene TRBD1, 6 bases. Looked up from germline, CDR1 is LNHDA and CDR2 is SQIVND (reference sequence). Between the trimmed V and J ends, which lost 6 bases and 3 bases, there was a span of 17 bases. The CDR3 runs 16 residues. Written as DNA, the CDR3 is TGTGCCAGTAGCTCCTCCGCAGGGGCTTACACCGGGGAGCTGTTTTTT. Its protein is CASSSSAGAYTGELFF.

The chain has TRBV11-1 and TRBJ1-2; D perhaps matches TRBD1 (5 bases). Between the trimmed V and J ends, which lost 5 bases and 4 bases, there was a span of 11 bases. CDR3 length equals 13 residues. CDR1 SGHAT and CDR2 FQDESV come from the germline V gene (reference sequence). The CDR3 here is CASSRGGGYGYTF. CDR3 nucleotides: TGTGCCAGCAGCCGTGGGGGAGGCTATGGCTACACCTTC.

This clone has only one observation. The chain is built from TRBV4-1 and TRBJ1-2; D uncertain. The length of the CDR3 is 16 residues. Per the germline V gene, CDR1 is MGHRA and CDR2 is YSYEKL. The V end was cut by 0 bases, the J end by 0 bases, with 11 bases between. CDR3 DNA sequence: TGCGCCAGCAGCCAAGACCGGAGCGGGGCTAACTATGGCTACACCTTC. Encoded protein: CASSQDRSGANYGYTF.

This clone was observed a few times. The DNA for the CDR3 is TGTGCCAGCAGCCCCCAAGGGACAGGGGTAGACGAGCAGTACTTC. Amino acid sequence: CASSPQGTGVDEQYF. V gene TRBV9 combines with J gene TRBJ2-7, with TRBD1 identical over 10 bases. Germline trimming cut 4 bases from V and 5 bases from J; bases unmatched to any gene: 9. CDR1 is SGDLS and CDR2 is YYNGEE in the germline V gene. This CDR3 region has 15 residues. Variable domain in full (rest from reference TRBV9 and TRBJ2-7): DSGVTQTPKHLITATGQRVTLRCSPRSGDLSVYWYQQSLDQGLQFLIQYYNGEERAKGNILERFSAQQFPDLHSELNLSSLELGDSALYFCASSPQGTGVDEQYFGPGTRLTVT.

CDR3 protein: CASSQDRGLASPPEQFF. The DNA of the CDR3 is TGTGCCAGCAGCCAAGATCGCGGGCTAGCATCCCCCCCTGAGCAGTTCTTC. The chain employs TRBV3-1 (or the pseudogene TRBV3-2) and TRBJ2-1; a possible D gene is TRBD2 (5 bases). V lost 0 bases and J lost 9, with 21 bases in between. CDR1 and CDR2 from the germline V gene are LGHDT and YNNKEL (reference sequence). The CDR3 extends over 17 amino acids.

The gene calls are TRBV6-1 and TRBJ1-1; D is uncertain. Germline values: CDR1 MNHNS, CDR2 SASEGT. The CDR3 runs to 15 residues. The V end was cut by 2 bases, the J end by 0 bases, with 10 bases between. DNA for the CDR3: TGTGCCAGCAGTGAACGAAGACTTATGAACACTGAAGCTTTCTTT. This sequence encodes CASSERRLMNTEAFF.

This clone was picked up a small number of times. The chain has TRBV4-2 and TRBJ1-1; D not resolved. V dropped 4 bases and J dropped 1 base, with 10 bases sitting between them. The length of the CDR3 is 14 residues. The germline V gene encodes CDR1 LGHNA and CDR2 YNFKEQ. CDR3 sequence reads: CASSRESANTEAFF. CDR3 nucleotide sequence: TGTGCCAGCAGCCGCGAGAGTGCGAACACTGAAGCTTTCTTT.

This clone has just a few counts. The chain couples TRBV29-1 to TRBJ2-7; 8 bases agree with TRBD1. CDR1 SQVTM and CDR2 ANQGSEA come from the germline V gene. After removal of 4 bases from V and 2 bases from J, the junction contained 10 bases not matched to a gene. The CDR3 contains 15 residues. The CDR3 region is CSVAPDRGPPYEQYF. DNA of the CDR3: TGCAGCGTTGCCCCCGACAGGGGCCCGCCCTACGAGCAGTACTTC.

This chain connects TRBV4-2 to TRBJ2-2; D possibly corresponds to TRBD2 (7 bases). The V gene lost 4 bases and the J gene lost 2 bases, with 11 bases spanning the gap. This CDR3 is built from 15 residues. Per germline, CDR1 LGHNA and CDR2 YNFKEQ. The CDR3 bases are TGTGCCAGCAGCCCGAGCGGGACAAACACCGGGGAGCTGTTTTTT. Protein product: CASSPSGTNTGELFF.

This chain joins TRBV19 and TRBJ1-1; D perhaps matches TRBD1 (5 bases). The CDR3 loop spans 14 amino acids. CDR1 and CDR2 (germline): LNHDA, SQIVND (reference sequence). Between the trimmed V and J ends, which lost 3 bases and 1 base, there was a span of 9 bases. This CDR3 reads CASSMRGGNTEAFF. The DNA for the CDR3 is TGTGCCAGTAGTATGAGGGGAGGGAACACTGAAGCTTTCTTT.

The rearrangement uses TRBV4-2 and TRBJ1-5; 7 nucleotides align to TRBD1. Looked up from germline, CDR1 is LGHNA and CDR2 is YNFKEQ. After removal of 0 bases from V and 7 bases from J, the junction contained 9 bases not matched to a gene. The CDR3 totals 16 residues. The CDR3 bases are TGTGCCAGCAGCCAAGATATCGCAGGGGGGAGACAGCCCCAGCATTTT. It encodes CASSQDIAGGRQPQHF.

The sample holds one count of this clone. V gene TRBV4-1 combines with J gene TRBJ1-1, with 9 bases aligning to TRBD1. This CDR3 contains 16 residues. The V gene end was trimmed by 3 bases and the J gene end by 0 bases; junction bases not matched to a gene: 5. Germline-derived CDR1 and CDR2 are MGHRA and YSYEKL. The CDR3 DNA follows: TGCGCCAGCAGCCACGCTCGGGACAGGGTGAACACTGAAGCTTTCTTT. It specifies CASSHARDRVNTEAFF.

The genes are TRBV6-6 and TRBJ1-2; 7 positions agree with TRBD1. CDR1 is MNHNY and CDR2 is SVGAGI in the germline V gene (reference sequence). This CDR3 spans 15 amino acids. V lost 6 bases to trimming and J lost 2 bases; unmatched junction nucleotides: 9. The CDR3 DNA is TGTGCCAGCAGCCCAGGGGACAGCGAGAACTATGGCTACACCTTC. Its protein product is CASSPGDSENYGYTF.

This sequence joins TRBV11-3 and TRBJ1-1, with D unclear. With 3 bases removed from V and 0 bases from J, the gap between germline ends came to 5 bases. Germline V lookup: CDR1 SGHNT, CDR2 YENEEA. CDR3 size: 13 residues. As DNA, the CDR3 is TGTGCCAGCAGCTTTACTCTGAACACTGAAGCTTTCTTT. Protein: CASSFTLNTEAFF.

This clone was picked up many times. The V call is TRBV6-6, the J call TRBJ2-1; TRBD2 matches at 8 bases. The germline CDR1 and CDR2 sequences are MNHNY and SVGAGI (reference sequence). This CDR3 comprises 14 residues. Unmatched junction bases numbered 8, after V lost 4 bases and J lost 9 bases. The CDR3 DNA reads TGTGCCAGCAGTTTCCGCGGGGGGACGGGTGAGCAGTTCTTC. Protein product: CASSFRGGTGEQFF.

The chain is built from TRBV15 and TRBJ1-2, with no clear D. This CDR3 has 17 residues. Per the germline V gene, CDR1 is LNHNV and CDR2 is YYDKDF (reference sequence). Trimming left V 2 bases short and J 3 bases short, with 19 bases between. The CDR3 DNA reads as TGTGCCACCAGCAGACCACGATCCCTACAGAGATACTATGGCTACACCTTC. Its protein product is CATSRPRSLQRYYGYTF. Drawing the rest from reference TRBV15 and TRBJ1-2, the complete variable domain is DAMVIQNPRYQVTQFGKPVTLSCSQTLNHNVMYWYQQKSSQAPKLLFHYYDKDFNNEADTPDNFQSRRPNTSFCFLDIRSPGLGDTAMYLCATSRPRSLQRYYGYTFGSGTRLTVV.

Here the CDR3 reads CASSLGQGGGTEAFF. The DNA for the CDR3 is TGTGCCAGCAGCTTAGGTCAGGGAGGGGGCACTGAAGCTTTCTTT. This chain connects TRBV7-3 to TRBJ1-1, with D possibly matching TRBD1 (6 bases). The CDR3 is 15 residues long. Trimming cost V 2 bases and J 4 bases, with 14 bases left between them. Germline V gene sequence: CDR1 SGHTA, CDR2 FQGTGA.